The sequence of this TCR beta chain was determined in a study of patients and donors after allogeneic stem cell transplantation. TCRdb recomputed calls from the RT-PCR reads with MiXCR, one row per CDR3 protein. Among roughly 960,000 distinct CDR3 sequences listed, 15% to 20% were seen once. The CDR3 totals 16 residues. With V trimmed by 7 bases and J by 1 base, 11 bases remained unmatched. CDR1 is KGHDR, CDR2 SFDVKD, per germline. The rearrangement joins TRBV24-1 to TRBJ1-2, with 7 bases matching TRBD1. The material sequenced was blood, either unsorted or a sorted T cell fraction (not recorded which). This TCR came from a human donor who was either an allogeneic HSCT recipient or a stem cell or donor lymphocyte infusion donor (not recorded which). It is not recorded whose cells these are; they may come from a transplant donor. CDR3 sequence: CATSHGTAGSNYGYTF. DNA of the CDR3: TGTGCCACCAGCCATGGGACAGCTGGGAGTAACTATGGCTACACCTTC.